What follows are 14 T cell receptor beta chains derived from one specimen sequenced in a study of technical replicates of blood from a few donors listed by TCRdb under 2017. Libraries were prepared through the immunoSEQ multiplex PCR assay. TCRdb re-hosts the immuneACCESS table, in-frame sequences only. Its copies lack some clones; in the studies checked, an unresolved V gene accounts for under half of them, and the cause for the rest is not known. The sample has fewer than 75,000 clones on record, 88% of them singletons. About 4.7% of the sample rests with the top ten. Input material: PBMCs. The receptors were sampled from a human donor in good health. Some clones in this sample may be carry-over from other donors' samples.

CDR3 region: CASSQALGDSFNQPQHF. In DNA, the CDR3 is TGCGCCAGCAGCCAAGCCCTGGGGGACAGTTTCAATCAGCCCCAGCATTTT. This sequence joins TRBV4-3 and TRBJ1-5, with 7 positions matching TRBD1. This CDR3 comprises 17 residues. Trimming removed 1 base from V and 3 bases from J; junction bases left unmatched: 9. Germline assignment: CDR1 LGHNA and CDR2 YSLEER.

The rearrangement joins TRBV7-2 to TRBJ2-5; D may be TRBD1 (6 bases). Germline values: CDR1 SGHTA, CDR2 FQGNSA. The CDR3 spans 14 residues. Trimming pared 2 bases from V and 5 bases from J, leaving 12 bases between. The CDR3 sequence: CASSLSGVGETQYF. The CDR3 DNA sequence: TGTGCCAGCAGCTTATCAGGGGTCGGGGAGACCCAGTACTTC.

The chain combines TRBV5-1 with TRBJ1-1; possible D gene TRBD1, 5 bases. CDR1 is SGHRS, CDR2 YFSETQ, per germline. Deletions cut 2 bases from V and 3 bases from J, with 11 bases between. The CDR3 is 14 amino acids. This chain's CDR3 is CASSFQGGHTEAFF. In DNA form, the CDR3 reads TGCGCCAGCAGCTTCCAGGGAGGGCACACTGAAGCTTTCTTT.

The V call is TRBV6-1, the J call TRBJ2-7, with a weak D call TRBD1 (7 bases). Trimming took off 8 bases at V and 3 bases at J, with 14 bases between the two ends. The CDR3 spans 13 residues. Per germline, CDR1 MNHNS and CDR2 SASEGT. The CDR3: CASARQGGYEQYF. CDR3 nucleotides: TGTGCCAGCGCCCGGCAGGGGGGCTACGAGCAGTACTTC.

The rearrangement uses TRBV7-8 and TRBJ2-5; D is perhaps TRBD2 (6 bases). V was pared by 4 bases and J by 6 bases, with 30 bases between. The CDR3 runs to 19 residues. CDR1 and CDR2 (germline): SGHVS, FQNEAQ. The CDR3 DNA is TGTGCCAGCAGCTGGGGTCTTGGCGGGGCAGATCTAATTAGTAAGACCCAGTACTTC. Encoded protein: CASSWGLGGADLISKTQYF.

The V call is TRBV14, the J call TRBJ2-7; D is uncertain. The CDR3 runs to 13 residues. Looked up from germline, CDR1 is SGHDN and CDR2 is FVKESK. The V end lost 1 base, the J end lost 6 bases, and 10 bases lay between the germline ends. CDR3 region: CASSQVSGSEQYF. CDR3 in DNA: TGTGCCAGCAGCCAAGTCTCTGGCTCCGAGCAGTACTTC.

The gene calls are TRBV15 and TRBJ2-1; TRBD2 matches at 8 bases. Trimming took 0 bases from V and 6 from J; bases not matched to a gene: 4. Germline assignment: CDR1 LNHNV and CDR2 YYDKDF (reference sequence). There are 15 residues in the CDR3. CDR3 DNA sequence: TGTGCCACCAGCAGAGATCTAGCGGGCGTCAATGAGCAGTTCTTC. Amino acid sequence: CATSRDLAGVNEQFF.

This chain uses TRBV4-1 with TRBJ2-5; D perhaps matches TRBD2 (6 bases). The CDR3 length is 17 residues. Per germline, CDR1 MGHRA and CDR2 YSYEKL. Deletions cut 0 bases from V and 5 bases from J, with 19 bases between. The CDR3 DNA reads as TGCGCCAGCAGCCAAGACCCCCGGACTCTCGGAGGGGAGACCCAGTACTTC. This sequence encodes CASSQDPRTLGGETQYF.

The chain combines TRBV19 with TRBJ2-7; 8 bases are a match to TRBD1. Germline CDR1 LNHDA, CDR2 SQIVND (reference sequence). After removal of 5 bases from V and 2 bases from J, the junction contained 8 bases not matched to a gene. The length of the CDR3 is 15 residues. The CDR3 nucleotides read TGTGCCAGTAGTCAGGACAGGGCAGTTACCTACGAGCAGTACTTC. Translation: CASSQDRAVTYEQYF.

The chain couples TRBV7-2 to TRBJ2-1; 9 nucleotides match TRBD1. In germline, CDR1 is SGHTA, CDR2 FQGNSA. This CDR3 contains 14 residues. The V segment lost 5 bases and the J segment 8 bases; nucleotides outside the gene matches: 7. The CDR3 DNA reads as TGTGCCAGCAGCCACAGGGGGCTGGGGGATGAGCAGTTCTTC. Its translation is CASSHRGLGDEQFF.

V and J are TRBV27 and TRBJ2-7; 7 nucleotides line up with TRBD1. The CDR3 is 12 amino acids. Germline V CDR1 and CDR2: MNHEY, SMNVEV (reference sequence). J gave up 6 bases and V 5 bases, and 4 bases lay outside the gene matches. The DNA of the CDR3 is TGTGCCAGCAGTGGCACAGGGGCCGAGCAGTACTTC. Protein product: CASSGTGAEQYF.

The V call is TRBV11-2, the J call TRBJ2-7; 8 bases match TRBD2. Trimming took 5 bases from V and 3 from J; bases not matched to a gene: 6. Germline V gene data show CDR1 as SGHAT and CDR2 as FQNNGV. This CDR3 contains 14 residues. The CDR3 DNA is TGTGCCAGCAGCGCCGCGGGGGGTTTCTACGAGCAGTACTTC. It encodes CASSAAGGFYEQYF.

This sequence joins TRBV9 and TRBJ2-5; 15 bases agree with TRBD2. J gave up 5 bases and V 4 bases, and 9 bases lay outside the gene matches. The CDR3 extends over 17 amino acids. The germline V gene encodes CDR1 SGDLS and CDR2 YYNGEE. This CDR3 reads CASSPPGLAGGGETQYF. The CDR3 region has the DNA TGTGCCAGCAGCCCTCCGGGACTAGCGGGGGGAGGGGAGACCCAGTACTTC.

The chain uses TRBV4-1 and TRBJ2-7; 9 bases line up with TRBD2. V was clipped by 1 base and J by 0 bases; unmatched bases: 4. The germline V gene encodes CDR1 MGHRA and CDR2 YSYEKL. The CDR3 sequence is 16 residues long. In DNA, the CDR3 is TGCGCCAGCAGCCAAGTGACTAGCGGCGGCTCCTACGAGCAGTACTTC. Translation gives CASSQVTSGGSYEQYF.